This entry lists 27 T cell receptor beta chains sequenced from one sample in a study of blood T cells in healthy people across ages. A second roughly 7 to 12 cycle PCR used barcoded and J-beta primers. TCRdb analysed the 5' RACE reads with MiXCR anew, one entry per CDR3 protein. The sample lists approximately 2,000,000 distinct CDR3 sequences, about 39% occurring once. Sample: blood. The receptor set was obtained from a human donor in good health.

This rearrangement joins TRBV25-1 to TRBJ1-4; D unclear. V was pared by 3 bases and J by 7 bases, with 0 bases between. Germline V gene sequence: CDR1 MGHDK, CDR2 SYGVNS. The CDR3 has 10 residues. CDR3 sequence: CASSDEKLFF. In DNA form, the CDR3 reads TGTGCCAGCAGTGATGAAAAACTGTTTTTT.

The chain has TRBV5-1 and TRBJ2-5; 8 bases map to TRBD2. Judging by the DNA end, TRBJ2-7 fits better; the J call may be wrong. Per germline, CDR1 SGHRS and CDR2 YFSETQ. This CDR3 comprises 15 residues. In DNA form, the CDR3 reads TGCGCCAGCACTCCGGGGGGGGGCGAGAATGGCGAGCAGTACTTC. It translates to CASTPGGGENGEQYF.

The gene calls are TRBV6-6 and TRBJ2-1, with D unclear. Germline CDR1 reads MNHNY; CDR2 reads SVGAGI (reference sequence). Between the trimmed V and J ends, which lost 0 bases and 14 bases, there was a span of 17 bases. This CDR3 has 14 amino acids. The CDR3 nucleotides read TGTGCCAGCAGTTACTCGGGTCGGCGAGCTGATGAGTTCTTC. As protein: CASSYSGRRADEFF.

This clonotype has ten or more counts. V gene TRBV6-2 or TRBV6-3 combines with J gene TRBJ2-1, with 12 bases identical to TRBD2. This CDR3 has 15 amino acids. Germline V CDR1 and CDR2: MNHEY, SVGEGT. The J segment lost 8 bases and the V segment lost 5 bases, leaving 7 bases of the junction unmatched. The CDR3 region is CASSLLAGGADEQFF. DNA for the CDR3: TGTGCCAGCAGTCTACTAGCGGGGGGAGCGGATGAGCAGTTCTTC.

V gene TRBV12-3 or TRBV12-4 combines with J gene TRBJ1-4; 9 nucleotides agree with TRBD1. Trimming took 5 bases from V and 0 from J; bases not matched to a gene: 16. This CDR3 spans 20 amino acids. CDR3 in amino acids: CASSTYRGQGLGSTNEKLFF. The CDR3 nucleotides read TGTGCCAGCAGTACTTACCGGGGACAGGGCTTGGGCTCAACTAATGAAAAACTGTTTTTT.

A few counts support this clonotype. The genes are TRBV9 and TRBJ2-5; D gene uncertain. Germline V CDR1 and CDR2: SGDLS, YYNGEE. V was clipped by 0 bases and J by 5 bases, with 11 bases between them. The CDR3 is 14 residues long. This CDR3 reads CASSVGGGAETQYF. Written as DNA, the CDR3 is TGTGCCAGCAGCGTAGGCGGTGGAGCGGAGACCCAGTACTTC.

Concerning this clonotype itself: At one end, the junction sequence differs from germline, possibly due to a read error. The rearrangement joins TRBV20-1 to TRBJ2-7; 9 bases are a match to TRBD2. Germline V lookup: CDR1 DFQATT, CDR2 SNEGSKA (reference sequence). The CDR3 has 14 residues. CDR3 region: CCASGTSQKIEQYF. The CDR3 nucleotides are TGCTGTGCTAGCGGGACCTCTCAGAAAATTGAGCAGTACTTC.

This clonotype was recorded a few times. The J gene is TRBJ2-5, the V gene TRBV20-1; 14 positions agree with TRBD2. Germline CDR1 DFQATT, CDR2 SNEGSKA (reference sequence). The CDR3 has 17 amino acids. With V trimmed by 5 bases and J by 0 bases, 8 bases remained unmatched. The chain's CDR3 is CSARSGLAGANQETQYF. The CDR3 DNA sequence: TGCAGTGCTCGATCGGGACTAGCGGGGGCCAACCAAGAGACCCAGTACTTC.

V gene TRBV9 combines with J gene TRBJ2-5; D unresolved. Trimming removed 4 bases from V and 11 bases from J, with 15 bases in between. This CDR3 is 12 amino acids long. CDR1 SGDLS and CDR2 YYNGEE come from the germline V gene. CDR3 residues: CASSLYPGEQYF. DNA of the CDR3: TGTGCCAGCAGCCTCTATCCGGGTGAGCAGTACTTC. Supplemented by reference TRBV9 and TRBJ2-5, the full variable domain reads DSGVTQTPKHLITATGQRVTLRCSPRSGDLSVYWYQQSLDQGLQFLIQYYNGEERAKGNILERFSAQQFPDLHSELNLSSLELGDSALYFCASSLYPGEQYFGPGTRLLVL.

This chain joins TRBV6-2 or TRBV6-3 and TRBJ1-1, with 10 bases fitting TRBD1. J gave up 1 base and V 5 bases, and 31 bases lay outside the gene matches. The CDR3 runs 24 residues. Germline CDR1 reads MNHEY; CDR2 reads SVGEGT. CDR3 protein: CASSPIRGQGPSSILNRPNTEAFF. The CDR3, as DNA: TGTGCCAGCAGTCCAATACGGGGACAGGGGCCCTCTTCGATCCTGAACAGACCGAACACTGAAGCTTTCTTT.

The chain has TRBV7-3 and TRBJ1-4; D gene unclear. The CDR3 extends over 16 amino acids. V was trimmed by 4 bases and J by 8 bases, leaving 20 bases between them. CDR1 and CDR2 from the germline V gene are SGHTA and FQGTGA. CDR3 nucleotide sequence: TGTGCCAGCAGCTCCCCCCCCTCAGGTGATGAGGAAAAACTGTTTTTT. It codes for CASSSPPSGDEEKLFF.

This clonotype was found a few times. The chain recombines TRBV7-9 with TRBJ2-1, with TRBD2 matching over 14 bases. With V trimmed by 4 bases and J by 8 bases, 7 bases remained unmatched. From germline, CDR1 is SEHNR and CDR2 FQNEAQ (reference sequence). The CDR3 extends over 16 amino acids. CDR3 nucleotides: TGTGCCAGCAGCTCAACGACTAGCGGGGGGGTGCATGAGCAGTTCTTC. Its translation: CASSSTTSGGVHEQFF.

The chain joins TRBV4-2 to TRBJ1-1; 7 bases are shared with TRBD1. CDR1 is LGHNA, CDR2 YNFKEQ, per germline. This CDR3 spans 15 amino acids. Losses at the gene ends were 7 bases for V and 3 bases for J; bases not matched to a gene: 11. The CDR3 reads CASTPPDRAYTEAFF. CDR3 bases: TGTGCCAGCACTCCACCAGACAGGGCCTACACTGAAGCTTTCTTT.

The V call is TRBV27, the J call TRBJ2-4; 8 bases are shared with TRBD2. With the DNA end fitting TRBJ2-7 better, the J assignment may be wrong. The CDR3 loop spans 14 amino acids. Germline-derived CDR1 and CDR2 are MNHEY and SMNVEV (reference sequence). The CDR3 coding sequence is TGTGCCAGCAGCATCGGGGGGGCCTACTACGAGCAGTACTTC. Translation gives CASSIGGAYYEQYF.

This chain joins TRBV6-2 or TRBV6-3 and TRBJ2-3; D may be TRBD2 (5 bases). V gave up 5 bases and J gave up 7 bases, with 10 bases separating them. Germline assignment: CDR1 MNHEY and CDR2 SVGEGT. This CDR3 spans 12 amino acids. In DNA form, the CDR3 reads TGTGCCAGCAGTAAAAGCGGATATACGCAGTATTTT. This sequence encodes CASSKSGYTQYF.

This clonotype was observed at least ten times. This chain joins TRBV11-1 and TRBJ2-1, with D unclear. Per germline, CDR1 SGHAT and CDR2 FQDESV (reference sequence). V gave up 5 bases and J gave up 5 bases, with 10 bases separating them. This CDR3 contains 13 residues. CDR3 sequence: CASSRDQNNEQFF. DNA for the CDR3: TGTGCCAGCAGCAGAGACCAAAACAATGAGCAGTTCTTC. The whole variable domain, filled in from reference TRBV11-1 and TRBJ2-1, reads EAEVAQSPRYKITEKSQAVAFWCDPISGHATLYWYRQILGQGPELLVQFQDESVVDDSQLPKDRFSAERLKGVDSTLKIQPAELGDSAMYLCASSRDQNNEQFFGPGTRLTVL.

The chain has TRBV2 and TRBJ2-2, with D perhaps matching TRBD1 (6 bases). The CDR3 spans 14 residues. Deletions cut 6 bases from V and 1 base from J, with 9 bases between. Germline V gives CDR1 SNHLY, CDR2 FYNNEI. The CDR3 loop reads CASRRTENTGELFF. DNA for the CDR3: TGTGCCAGCAGGCGGACAGAGAACACCGGGGAGCTGTTTTTT. The whole variable domain, filled in from reference TRBV2 and TRBJ2-2, reads EPEVTQTPSHQVTQMGQEVILRCVPISNHLYFYWYRQILGQKVEFLVSFYNNEISEKSEIFDDQFSVERPDGSNFTLKIRSTKLEDSAMYFCASRRTENTGELFFGEGSRLTVL.

The chain combines TRBV28 with TRBJ2-1; unclear D gene. The length of the CDR3 is 15 residues. Germline V gives CDR1 MDHEN, CDR2 SYDVKM. V lost 3 bases and J lost 4, with 13 bases in between. The CDR3, as DNA: TGTGCCAGCAGTTTGAAGCGTTTATATTACAATGAGCAGTTCTTC. Its protein product is CASSLKRLYYNEQFF.

This chain uses TRBV4-1 with TRBJ2-3; 7 nucleotides match TRBD2. The CDR3 spans 15 residues. V was pared by 2 bases and J by 6 bases, with 8 bases of the junction left unmatched. The germline CDR1 and CDR2 sequences are MGHRA and YSYEKL. DNA of the CDR3: TGCGCCAGCAGCCAACCAGCGGGGTTGGCCGATACGCAGTATTTT. It codes for CASSQPAGLADTQYF.

This clonotype was seen a handful of times. The V call is TRBV6-2 or TRBV6-3, the J call TRBJ2-5, with D perhaps TRBD1 (6 bases). The CDR3 extends over 15 amino acids. Germline-derived CDR1 and CDR2 are MNHEY and SVGEGT. The ends were cut back, 5 bases at V and 5 bases at J, with 18 bases in the middle. In DNA, the CDR3 is TGTGCCAGCAGTCACCGGACAGTTTTTATCGAGACCCAGTACTTC. This codes for CASSHRTVFIETQYF.

This sequence joins TRBV4-3 and TRBJ1-2; D is undetermined. Deletions cut 5 bases from V and 3 bases from J, with 16 bases between. The CDR3 has 15 amino acids. From germline, CDR1 is LGHNA and CDR2 YSLEER. The CDR3 DNA reads TGCGCCAGCAGCGGGCAAGGGCCGACGGACTATGGCTACACCTTC. Protein sequence: CASSGQGPTDYGYTF.

The V and J genes are TRBV7-3 and TRBJ2-3; 8 bases are a match to TRBD2. The germline V gene has CDR1 SGHTA and CDR2 FQGTGA. The CDR3 extends over 16 amino acids. V trimming: 5 bases; J trimming: 4 bases; junction bases outside the gene matches: 11. The CDR3 region is CASSPGGVRRSDTQYF. The CDR3 DNA reads as TGTGCCAGCAGCCCCGGGGGGGTCCGGAGGTCAGATACGCAGTATTTT.

As concerns this clonotype: A read error may account for a junction end that differs from germline. The J gene is TRBJ2-1, the V gene TRBV4-3, with D tentatively TRBD1 or TRBD2 (5 bases each). Germline V lookup: CDR1 LGHNA, CDR2 YSLEER. This CDR3 has 16 residues. CDR3 nucleotide sequence: TGCGCCAGCAGCCAAGATTCGAGGGGCAACTACAATGGGCAGTTCTTC. Its protein is CASSQDSRGNYNGQFF.

This chain connects TRBV20-1 to TRBJ1-1, with unresolved D. Germline V gene sequence: CDR1 DFQATT, CDR2 SNEGSKA (reference sequence). The CDR3 contains 11 residues. Trimming removed 8 bases from V and 6 bases from J, with 13 bases in between. CDR3 protein: CSSPKSAEAFF. The CDR3 DNA is TGCAGTTCGCCCAAGTCCGCTGAAGCTTTCTTT.

This clonotype was seen a handful of times. The chain employs TRBV20-1 and TRBJ1-5; D call uncertain. Germline V gives CDR1 DFQATT, CDR2 SNEGSKA (reference sequence). CDR3 length: 15 amino acids. V was cut by 7 bases and J by 0 bases, with 16 bases left in between. CDR3 region: CSDNYGGNSNQPQHF. The CDR3 nucleotides are TGCAGTGACAACTACGGAGGGAATAGCAATCAGCCCCAGCATTTT.

This clonotype was seen only a few times. At one of its ends the junction is not consistent with the germline gene, which may arise from a read error. CDR3 DNA: TGTGCCAACAGCCAACCGGAAGGGTGGGTCAAAGAGACCCAGTACTTC. It specifies CANSQPEGWVKETQYF. V usage is TRBV11-2 and J usage is TRBJ2-5; no reliable D call. The V gene's germline CDR1 is SGHAT and CDR2 FQNNGV. This CDR3 is 16 amino acids long.

V is TRBV20-1 and J is TRBJ2-3; TRBD2 is a possible D gene (6 bases). Looked up from germline, CDR1 is DFQATT and CDR2 is SNEGSKA (reference sequence). This CDR3 has 16 amino acids. V was pared by 2 bases and J by 1 base, with 16 bases between. CDR3 DNA: TGCAGTGCTAGACCCTACGGGGCGGGGCGCACAGATACGCAGTATTTT. This gives the protein CSARPYGAGRTDTQYF.